Shown below are 29 T cell receptor beta chains from a single sample sequenced in a study of long-term antiretroviral therapy in people with HIV (dated by TCRdb to between 2021 and 2023). The immunoSEQ hsTCRB v3.0 assay was used at survey level resolution for TRB variable region sequencing. The clones in this table, taken by TCRdb from immuneACCESS, are in-frame only. Not every clone is retained; where verified, under half of the shortfall comes from an unresolved V gene, and the cause of the rest is unknown. This sample is represented by under 30,000 clones; 94% of them were singletons. The biggest ten clones account for around 3% of the sample. Sequences were derived from unsorted PBMCs, sampled about 7.2 years after starting antiretroviral therapy. The receptors originated from a man between 45 and 60 years old with HIV.

The rearrangement joins TRBV13 to TRBJ2-3, with D hard to call. V lost 5 bases to trimming and J lost 4 bases, with 10 bases between them. This CDR3 region has 13 residues. Germline values: CDR1 PRHDT, CDR2 FYEKMQ (reference sequence). CDR3 in DNA: TGTGCCAGCAGCGGCTCGGTGGCAGATACGCAGTATTTT. The encoded protein is CASSGSVADTQYF.

The chain couples TRBV6-5 to TRBJ1-1, with 12 bases fitting TRBD1. The germline V gene has CDR1 MNHEY and CDR2 SVGAGI. The CDR3 consists of 14 residues. The V gene end was trimmed by 3 bases and the J gene end by 9 bases; junction bases not matched to a gene: 5. CDR3 DNA sequence: TGTGCCAGCAGTTATTCCGGGACAGGGGGCCAAGCTTTCTTT. Its translation is CASSYSGTGGQAFF.

This clone was recorded once. V usage is TRBV5-1 and J usage is TRBJ2-2; the match to TRBD1 covers 10 bases. The CDR3 runs 16 residues. Germline CDR1 SGHRS, CDR2 YFSETQ. The trim removed 2 bases at V and 5 bases at J, leaving 6 bases unmatched. CDR3 amino acids: CASSLRTGGSTGELFF. The CDR3 DNA reads as TGCGCCAGCAGCTTACGGACAGGGGGTTCTACCGGGGAGCTGTTTTTT.

The chain is built from TRBV5-6 and TRBJ1-5; 7 bases line up with TRBD1. With 4 bases clipped from V and 0 bases from J, the junction kept 7 bases outside the gene matches. The germline V gene encodes CDR1 SGHDT and CDR2 YYEEEE. CDR3 length equals 16 residues. CDR3 region: CASSRTGAYSNQPQHF. Here the CDR3 DNA reads TGTGCCAGCAGCCGGACAGGCGCCTATAGCAATCAGCCCCAGCATTTT.

A single count supports this clone. The chain combines TRBV2 with TRBJ2-3; 12 positions match TRBD2. The CDR3 loop spans 15 amino acids. Germline V gene data show CDR1 as SNHLY and CDR2 as FYNNEI. J was trimmed by 6 bases and V by 7 bases; bases with no gene match: 8. The CDR3 DNA sequence: TGTGCCAGCAAACGGGCTAGCGGGGGGGTTGATACGCAGTATTTT. It encodes CASKRASGGVDTQYF. The full variable domain, completed using reference TRBV2 and TRBJ2-3, is EPEVTQTPSHQVTQMGQEVILRCVPISNHLYFYWYRQILGQKVEFLVSFYNNEISEKSEIFDDQFSVERPDGSNFTLKIRSTKLEDSAMYFCASKRASGGVDTQYFGPGTRLTVL.

This clone occurred a few times. This chain links TRBV9 with TRBJ1-1; 8 positions agree with TRBD1. The germline gives CDR1 SGDLS, CDR2 YYNGEE. V lost 10 bases and J lost 3; bases outside the gene matches: 14. This CDR3 spans 15 amino acids. CDR3 coding DNA: TGTGCCTACCGATCGAGACAGGGGCTTTACACTGAAGCTTTCTTT. Its translation is CAYRSRQGLYTEAFF.

J is TRBJ2-7 and V is TRBV19; tentative D call: TRBD2 (5 bases). CDR1 and CDR2 from the germline V gene are LNHDA and SQIVND (reference sequence). The CDR3 totals 14 residues. Trimming removed 6 bases at V and 1 base at J, with 13 bases between. Written as DNA, the CDR3 is TGTGCCAGTAGCTCTCGAGGGCAGTCCTACGAGCAGTACTTC. Residues: CASSSRGQSYEQYF.

The chain couples TRBV13 to TRBJ1-1; TRBD1 might be the D (5 bases). The CDR3 covers 16 residues. CDR1 is PRHDT, CDR2 FYEKMQ, per germline (reference sequence). Trimming stripped 6 bases from V and 1 base from J, with 18 bases between. CDR3 nucleotides: TGTGCCAGCAGTGAAGGGGCTTTAAAAGGGAACACTGAAGCTTTCTTT. It yields the protein CASSEGALKGNTEAFF.

The chain has TRBV5-1 and TRBJ2-1; D gene ambiguous. Germline-derived CDR1 and CDR2 are SGHRS and YFSETQ. Deletions cut 1 base from V and 5 bases from J, with 4 bases between. The CDR3 consists of 12 residues. CDR3 DNA sequence: TGCGCCAGCAGCTTGTCGAACAATGAGCAGTTCTTC. Translating it yields CASSLSNNEQFF.

The genes are TRBV9 and TRBJ2-3; D is unresolved. This CDR3 has 12 residues. Trimming took off 4 bases at V and 9 bases at J, with 12 bases between the two ends. Germline V gene data show CDR1 as SGDLS and CDR2 as YYNGEE. The CDR3, as DNA: TGTGCCAGCAGCCCAGACTCAGCCACGCAGTATTTT. Its protein product is CASSPDSATQYF.

The chain joins TRBV2 to TRBJ1-6; 10 positions agree with TRBD1. The germline gives CDR1 SNHLY, CDR2 FYNNEI. This CDR3 has 15 amino acids. After removal of 5 bases from V and 7 bases from J, the junction contained 5 bases not matched to a gene. The CDR3 sequence: CASSSWTGGNSPLHF. The CDR3 DNA follows: TGTGCCAGCAGTTCATGGACAGGGGGGAATTCACCCCTCCACTTT.

This clone was counted a few times. The CDR3 loop reads CASSDLGQGAAGGYTF. The CDR3 region has the DNA TGTGCCAGCAGCGATCTAGGACAGGGAGCAGCCGGTGGCTACACCTTC. The chain employs TRBV14 and TRBJ1-2; 8 bases fit TRBD1. The CDR3 consists of 16 residues. Germline V gene lookup returns CDR1 SGHDN and CDR2 FVKESK. Trimming removed 5 bases from V and 7 bases from J; junction bases left unmatched: 15. The entire variable domain, with the rest obtained from reference TRBV14 and TRBJ1-2, is as follows: EAGVTQFPSHSVIEKGQTVTLRCDPISGHDNLYWYRRVMGKEIKFLLHFVKESKQDESGMPNNRFLAERTGGTYSTLKVQPAELEDSGVYFCASSDLGQGAAGGYTFGSGTRLTVV.

The chain couples TRBV27 to TRBJ2-7; 9 nucleotides match TRBD1. CDR1 and CDR2 from the germline V gene are MNHEY and SMNVEV (reference sequence). V dropped 8 bases and J dropped 7; count of bases not matched to a gene: 9. This CDR3 spans 13 amino acids. DNA of the CDR3: TGTGCCAGCCGACAGGGGGGCTTGGGGGAGCAGTACTTC. It translates to CASRQGGLGEQYF.

This clone was recorded once. The V call is TRBV10-3, the J call TRBJ2-7; D assignment may be TRBD1 or TRBD2 (6 bases each). V was shortened by 4 bases and J by 3 bases, with 13 bases between the two germline ends. This CDR3 is built from 14 residues. Germline V gene lookup returns CDR1 ENHRY and CDR2 SYGVKD. The chain's CDR3 is CAISGGRGDYEQYF. CDR3 nucleotide sequence: TGTGCCATCAGTGGGGGTAGGGGGGACTACGAGCAGTACTTC.

The V gene is TRBV6-5, the J gene TRBJ1-1; possible D gene TRBD1, 5 bases. V was clipped by 4 bases and J by 1 base, with 7 bases between them. The germline V gene has CDR1 MNHEY and CDR2 SVGAGI. The CDR3 has 13 residues. The CDR3 sequence is CASSLRGNTEAFF. Written as DNA, the CDR3 is TGTGCCAGCAGTTTAAGGGGGAACACTGAAGCTTTCTTT.

The V and J genes are TRBV14 and TRBJ2-7; 7 bases agree with TRBD1. The CDR3 contains 15 residues. The junction had 9 bases not matched to a gene; V was cut back by 5 bases and J by 2 bases. Germline V gene sequence: CDR1 SGHDN, CDR2 FVKESK. CDR3 sequence: CASSLTTGFPYEQYF. The CDR3 bases are TGTGCCAGCAGCTTGACGACAGGGTTTCCCTACGAGCAGTACTTC.

The genes are TRBV10-3 and TRBJ2-2; 7 bases are a match to TRBD2. Unmatched junction bases numbered 6, after V lost 3 bases and J lost 5 bases. From germline, CDR1 is ENHRY and CDR2 SYGVKD. CDR3 length: 15 residues. CDR3 sequence: CAISESRGRTGELFF. In DNA form, the CDR3 reads TGTGCCATCAGTGAATCGCGGGGGAGGACCGGGGAGCTGTTTTTT.

The chain links TRBV7-1 to TRBJ2-7; 7 bases fit TRBD2. TRBV7-1 qualifies as an ORF whose function is uncertain. There are 12 residues in the CDR3. The J segment lost 5 bases and the V segment lost 4 bases, leaving 2 bases of the junction unmatched. For the CDR3, the DNA is TGTGCCAGCAGCTTCGGGACTAACGAGCAGTACTTC. Its protein is CASSFGTNEQYF.

This rearrangement joins TRBV2 to TRBJ1-1; TRBD1 agrees at 9 bases. V lost 8 bases, J lost 1 base, and 5 bases stayed unmatched. The V gene's germline CDR1 is SNHLY and CDR2 FYNNEI. CDR3 length: 14 residues. The CDR3: CASGVGQGNTEAFF. The CDR3, as DNA: TGTGCCAGCGGCGTGGGACAGGGGAACACTGAAGCTTTCTTT. Complete variable domain (other parts from reference TRBV2 and TRBJ1-1): EPEVTQTPSHQVTQMGQEVILRCVPISNHLYFYWYRQILGQKVEFLVSFYNNEISEKSEIFDDQFSVERPDGSNFTLKIRSTKLEDSAMYFCASGVGQGNTEAFFGQGTRLTVV.

For the CDR3, the DNA is TGTGCCAGCAGCTTAGACGGCGGGGAGCAGTTCTTC. This encodes CASSLDGGEQFF. The rearrangement uses TRBV7-3 and TRBJ2-1, with D possibly being TRBD2 (5 bases). Trimming left V 2 bases short and J 10 bases short, with 9 bases between. Germline-derived CDR1 and CDR2 are SGHTA and FQGTGA. The CDR3 totals 12 residues.

The rearrangement joins TRBV7-2 to TRBJ2-7; TRBD1 might be the D (6 bases). The CDR3 sequence is 15 residues long. Germline values: CDR1 SGHTA, CDR2 FQGNSA. V lost 6 bases and J lost 3, with 18 bases in between. This CDR3 is CASRQTGTKLYEQYF. In DNA form, the CDR3 reads TGTGCCAGCAGGCAAACCGGGACAAAACTCTACGAGCAGTACTTC.

This clone was counted a single time. V and J are TRBV28 and TRBJ1-6; D is perhaps TRBD1 (5 bases). V was trimmed by 5 bases and J by 8 bases, leaving 13 bases between them. Germline CDR1 and CDR2: MDHEN and SYDVKM. The CDR3 runs 14 residues. The CDR3 DNA reads as TGTGCCAGCAGTGCCTGGAGGGGCGATTCACCCCTCCACTTT. Protein: CASSAWRGDSPLHF.

The chain joins TRBV4-1 to TRBJ2-5; no definite D call. The CDR3 is 17 amino acids. V lost 1 base and J 0 bases, leaving 15 bases between the germline ends. Germline CDR1 is MGHRA and CDR2 is YSYEKL. The CDR3, as DNA: TGCGCCAGCAGCCAAGGCGGCCTAATAGAGAACCAAGAGACCCAGTACTTC. This codes for CASSQGGLIENQETQYF.

This clone has only one observation. The chain employs TRBV25-1 and TRBJ2-3; D is uncertain. V was pared by 4 bases and J by 1 base, with 9 bases between. The CDR3 loop spans 14 amino acids. CDR1 and CDR2 (germline): MGHDK, SYGVNS. The CDR3 DNA is TGTGCCAGCAGTGCTGCTATCCGCACAGATACGCAGTATTTT. This translates into CASSAAIRTDTQYF.

The J gene is TRBJ2-2, the V gene TRBV18, with 9 positions matching TRBD1. CDR3 size: 15 residues. V shed 4 bases and J 1 base; nucleotides not matched to a gene: 1. Germline V CDR1 and CDR2: KGHSH, LQKENI. CDR3: CASSLGQGNTGELFF. The CDR3, as DNA: TGTGCCAGCTCACTGGGACAGGGGAACACCGGGGAGCTGTTTTTT.

V gene TRBV9 combines with J gene TRBJ1-2; TRBD1 agrees at 10 bases. V shed 3 bases, J shed 7 bases, and the junction held 9 bases outside the gene matches. Germline V gene lookup returns CDR1 SGDLS and CDR2 YYNGEE. This CDR3 has 15 residues. CDR3 residues: CASSDRQGARSGYTF. The CDR3 DNA is TGTGCCAGCAGCGACCGACAGGGGGCGCGATCTGGCTACACCTTC.

This chain joins TRBV7-9 and TRBJ1-6; D ambiguous. V lost 1 base to trimming and J lost 6 bases, with 4 bases between them. The length of the CDR3 is 13 residues. Germline V gene data show CDR1 as SEHNR and CDR2 as FQNEAQ (reference sequence). The CDR3 reads CASSLDGNSPLHF. CDR3 DNA: TGTGCCAGCAGCTTAGACGGTAATTCACCCCTCCACTTT. Full variable domain (rest looked up from reference TRBV7-9 and TRBJ1-6): DTGVSQNPRHKITKRGQNVTFRCDPISEHNRLYWYRQTLGQGPEFLTYFQNEAQLEKSRLLSDRFSAERPKGSFSTLEIQRTEQGDSAMYLCASSLDGNSPLHFGNGTRLTVT.

The chain couples TRBV6-5 to TRBJ2-7; 11 positions agree with TRBD1. The trim removed 5 bases at V and 2 bases at J, leaving 2 bases unmatched. This CDR3 region has 14 residues. Germline values: CDR1 MNHEY, CDR2 SVGAGI. In nucleotides, the CDR3 is TGTGCCAGCAGTGAGGGACAGGGGGCCTACGAGCAGTACTTC. The encoded protein is CASSEGQGAYEQYF.

Remarks on this clone: One end of the junction fails to match germline, which may point to a read error. The chain uses TRBV5-1 and TRBJ2-3; D is uncertain. CDR3 size: 12 residues. The germline V gene has CDR1 SGHRS and CDR2 YFSETQ. The CDR3 is CASSFSKDTQYF. CDR3 DNA: TGCGCCAGCAGCTTCAGCAAAGATACGCAGTATTTT.